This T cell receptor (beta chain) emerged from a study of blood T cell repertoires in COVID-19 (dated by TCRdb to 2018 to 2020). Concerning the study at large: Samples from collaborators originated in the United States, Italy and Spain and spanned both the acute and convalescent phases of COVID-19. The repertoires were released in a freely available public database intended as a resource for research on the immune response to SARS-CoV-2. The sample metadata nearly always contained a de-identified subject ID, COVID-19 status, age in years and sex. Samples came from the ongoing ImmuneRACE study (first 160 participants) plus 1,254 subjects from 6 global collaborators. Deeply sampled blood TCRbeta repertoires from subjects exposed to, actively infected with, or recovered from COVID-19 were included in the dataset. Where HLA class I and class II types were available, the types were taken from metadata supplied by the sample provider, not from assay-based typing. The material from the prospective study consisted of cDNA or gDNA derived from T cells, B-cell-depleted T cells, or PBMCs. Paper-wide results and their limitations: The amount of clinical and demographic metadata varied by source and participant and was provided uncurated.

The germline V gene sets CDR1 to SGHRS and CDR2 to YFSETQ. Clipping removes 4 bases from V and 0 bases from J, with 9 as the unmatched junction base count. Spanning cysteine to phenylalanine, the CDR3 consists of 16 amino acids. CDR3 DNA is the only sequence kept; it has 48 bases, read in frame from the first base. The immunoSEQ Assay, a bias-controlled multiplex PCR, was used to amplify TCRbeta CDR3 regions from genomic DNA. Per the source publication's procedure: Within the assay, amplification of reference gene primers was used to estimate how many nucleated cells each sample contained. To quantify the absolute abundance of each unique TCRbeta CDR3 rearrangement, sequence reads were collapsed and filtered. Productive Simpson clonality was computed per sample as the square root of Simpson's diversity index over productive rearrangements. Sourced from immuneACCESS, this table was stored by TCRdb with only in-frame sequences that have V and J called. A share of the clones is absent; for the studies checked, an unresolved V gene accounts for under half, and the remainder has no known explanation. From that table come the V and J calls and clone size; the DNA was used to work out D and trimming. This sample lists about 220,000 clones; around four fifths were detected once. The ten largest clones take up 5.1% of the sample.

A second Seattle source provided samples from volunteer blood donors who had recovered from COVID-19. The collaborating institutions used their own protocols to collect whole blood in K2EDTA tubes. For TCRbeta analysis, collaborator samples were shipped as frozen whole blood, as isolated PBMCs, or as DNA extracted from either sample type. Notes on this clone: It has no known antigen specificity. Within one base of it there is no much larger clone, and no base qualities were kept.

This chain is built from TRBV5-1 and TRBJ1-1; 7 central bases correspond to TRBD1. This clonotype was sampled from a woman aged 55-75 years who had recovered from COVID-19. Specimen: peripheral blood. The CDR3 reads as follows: CASSPAGQRMNTEAFF. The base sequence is TGCGCCAGCAGCCCGGCGGGACAGAGGATGAACACTGAAGCTTTCTTT.